Below, 11 T cell receptor beta chains from the same sample are listed, as sequenced in a study of CXCR3-negative and CXCR3-positive naive CD8 T cells. Study-wide results and caveats: When CXCR3-positive naive cells were set against CXCR3-negative naive cells, the former had more hydrophobic TRB CDR3s.

Carrying UMI labels, the TRB cDNA libraries were prepared through 5' RACE. TCRdb re-called the 5' RACE reads; every CDR3 protein appears as one record, without DNA. The sample holds tens of thousands of distinct CDR3 sequences. Their antigens are not known. The material sequenced was naive CXCR3+ CD8+ T cells from blood. Subset defined: CD45RO-CCR7+CD27+CD95- naive CD8+ T cells expressing CXCR3 (TNR3+). The source is a human donor in good health. Some clones in this sample may be carry-over from other donors' samples.

The V call is TRBV2, the J call TRBJ2-3. Per germline, CDR1 SNHLY and CDR2 FYNNEI. There are 16 residues in the CDR3. The chain's CDR3 is CASSEVVGVETNTQYF.

V gene TRBV6-2 or TRBV6-3 combines with J gene TRBJ1-5; TCRdb picks TRBD1, but there is no DNA to check that call. CDR1 and CDR2 from the germline V gene are MNHEY and SVGEGT. The CDR3 totals 16 residues. The CDR3 is CASSPDRGHGNQPQHF.

The J gene is TRBJ2-3, the V gene TRBV6-2 or TRBV6-3. The CDR3 spans 11 residues. Germline CDR1 reads MNHEY; CDR2 reads SVGEGT. The CDR3 spells CASSYGDTQYF.

V and J are TRBV5-1 and TRBJ1-1; no DNA is available, so the TRBD1 call from TCRdb remains unchecked. In germline, CDR1 is SGHRS, CDR2 YFSETQ. The CDR3 totals 15 residues. CDR3 protein: CASSLGQGFITEAFF.

The CDR3: CASGSNPGLKGHTEAFF. This chain connects TRBV12-5 to TRBJ1-1. Germline V lookup: CDR1 LGHNT, CDR2 FRNRAP. The CDR3 totals 17 residues.

The chain has TRBV6-5 and TRBJ1-1; TCRdb's assignment of TRBD1 cannot be checked, as there is no DNA. The V gene's germline CDR1 is MNHEY and CDR2 SVGAGI. The CDR3 runs to 15 residues. This CDR3 is CASGANGQPNTEAFF.

The chain joins TRBV7-9 to TRBJ1-4; checking the TCRdb D call of TRBD1 is not possible without DNA. The CDR3 is made up of 14 amino acids. The germline gives CDR1 SEHNR, CDR2 FQNEAQ (reference sequence). CDR3 residues: CASSYREGGEKLFF.

This chain uses TRBV29-1 with TRBJ2-7; with no DNA, the TCRdb D assignment of TRBD1 cannot be verified. Germline CDR1 reads SQVTM; CDR2 reads ANQGSEA. The CDR3 has 13 amino acids. The CDR3 reads CSVEISRDYEQYF.

The chain joins TRBV23-1 to TRBJ2-1; with no DNA, the TCRdb D assignment of TRBD1 cannot be verified. TRBV23-1 belongs to the ORF category, with a function that is uncertain. The CDR3 runs to 16 residues. The CDR3 is CASTDRGRGCVGEQFF.

The chain is built from TRBV27 and TRBJ2-3; as DNA is missing, the TRBD1 call by TCRdb cannot be tested. This CDR3 contains 15 residues. CDR1 and CDR2 (germline): MNHEY, SMNVEV (reference sequence). The CDR3 sequence is CASSFGGLYTDTQYF.

The chain combines TRBV7-2 with TRBJ2-5; TCRdb designates TRBD1, a call that cannot be tested without DNA. Per the germline V gene, CDR1 is SGHTA and CDR2 is FQGNSA. The CDR3 sequence is 16 residues long. CDR3 amino acids: CASSLGPGGYQETQYF.